The 20 T cell receptor beta chains below all came from one sample that was sequenced in a study of neoadjuvant anti-PD-1 for oral cavity cancer. TCRdb keeps only in-frame clones here, not all; method: immunoSEQ multiplex PCR. The data contain 7,000 to 9,000 clones, over 50% of them seen just once; the ten biggest clones take up approximately 6%. Sequenced here: tumor tissue, sampled before nivolumab (anti-PD-1) treatment. All receptors derive from a person between 40 and 85 years old with oral cavity squamous cell carcinoma.

In this sample, this clone turned up once. This chain connects TRBV5-5 to TRBJ1-4, with D unresolved. This CDR3 spans 15 amino acids. The germline V gene encodes CDR1 SGHKS and CDR2 YYEKEE (reference sequence). Trimming pared 5 bases from V and 0 bases from J, leaving 11 bases between. Written as DNA, the CDR3 is TGTGCCAGCAGTTCCACGACTACAACTAATGAAAAACTGTTTTTT. Translating it yields CASSSTTTTNEKLFF.

The chain joins TRBV7-3 to TRBJ2-7; no reliable D call. The CDR3 is 13 amino acids. CDR1 and CDR2 from the germline V gene are SGHTA and FQGTGA. V shed 5 bases and J shed 6 bases, with 14 bases lying between them. As DNA, the CDR3 is TGTGCCAGCAGCCTTACTCCTTTAGCCGAGCAGTACTTC. Amino acids: CASSLTPLAEQYF.

The V and J genes are TRBV10-2 and TRBJ1-5; D perhaps matches TRBD1 (5 bases). Germline values: CDR1 WSHSY, CDR2 SAAADI. Trimming took 2 bases from V and 5 from J, leaving 7 bases between them. The CDR3 runs 13 residues. The CDR3 DNA sequence: TGCGCCAGCAGTGAGAGCAGGGATCAGCCCCAGCATTTT. This encodes CASSESRDQPQHF.

The genes are TRBV30 and TRBJ1-1; no clear D gene. Trimming cost V 4 bases and J 1 base, with 7 bases left between them. Germline assignment: CDR1 GTSNPN and CDR2 SVGIG (reference sequence). The CDR3 totals 12 residues. CDR3 amino acids: CAWNDGNTEAFF. The CDR3 nucleotides are TGTGCCTGGAATGACGGGAACACTGAAGCTTTCTTT.

This clone was counted between two and nine times. The rearrangement links TRBV20-1 to TRBJ1-2, with unresolved D. This CDR3 region has 8 residues. Germline V gene data show CDR1 as DFQATT and CDR2 as SNEGSKA (reference sequence). Between the trimmed V and J ends, which lost 5 bases and 7 bases, there was a span of 2 bases. The CDR3 reads CSAGGYTF. The CDR3 DNA follows: TGCAGTGCTGGTGGCTACACCTTC.

For the CDR3, the DNA is TGTGCCAGCAGCTTAGGAACTAGCATGGAGACCCAGTACTTC. Translation gives CASSLGTSMETQYF. V gene TRBV7-2 combines with J gene TRBJ2-5; D possibly corresponds to TRBD2 (6 bases). CDR3 length: 14 residues. Germline V lookup: CDR1 SGHTA, CDR2 FQGNSA. V dropped 1 base and J dropped 5 bases, with 11 bases sitting between them.

This chain links TRBV5-5 with TRBJ2-1; 12 bases map to TRBD2. Trimming removed 1 base from V and 6 bases from J; junction bases left unmatched: 2. CDR1 is SGHKS and CDR2 is YYEKEE in the germline V gene (reference sequence). The CDR3 is made up of 15 amino acids. CDR3 loop: CASSLSSGGANEQFF. In nucleotides, the CDR3 is TGTGCCAGCAGCTTGTCTAGCGGGGGGGCCAATGAGCAGTTCTTC.

The rearrangement links TRBV6-6 to TRBJ2-3; D is perhaps TRBD1 (6 bases). The CDR3 has 15 residues. The germline CDR1 and CDR2 sequences are MNHNY and SVGAGI (reference sequence). The V end lost 6 bases, the J end lost 2 bases, and 15 bases lay between the germline ends. CDR3 DNA: TGTGCCAGCAGAGAGGACAGAGATTACACAGATACGCAGTATTTT. This encodes CASREDRDYTDTQYF.

The CDR3 loop is CASSPPRSLSGHEQFF. The CDR3 DNA is TGTGCCAGCTCACCACCGAGAAGTCTCAGCGGGCATGAGCAGTTCTTC. V usage is TRBV18 and J usage is TRBJ2-1, with a tentative D call TRBD2 (6 bases). The CDR3 is made up of 16 amino acids. Germline CDR1 reads KGHSH; CDR2 reads LQKENI. Between the trimmed V and J ends, which lost 0 bases and 8 bases, there was a span of 17 bases.

This sequence joins TRBV2 and TRBJ2-7, with D perhaps matching TRBD2 (6 bases). This CDR3 comprises 13 residues. The germline V and J ends were trimmed by 7 bases and 4 bases, with 14 bases remaining between them. Germline CDR1 SNHLY, CDR2 FYNNEI. CDR3 in amino acids: CASTRGGNYEQYF. CDR3 bases: TGTGCCAGCACCCGGGGAGGTAATTACGAGCAGTACTTC.

The V call is TRBV10-3, the J call TRBJ2-7; TRBD2 is a possible D gene (7 bases). The CDR3 has 16 residues. CDR1 and CDR2 (germline): ENHRY, SYGVKD. Trimming left V 1 base short and J 2 bases short, with 15 bases between. CDR3 residues: CAISELGGGRPYEQYF. The DNA of the CDR3 is TGTGCCATCAGTGAGTTGGGGGGGGGCCGCCCCTACGAGCAGTACTTC.

The chain has TRBV5-1 and TRBJ1-4; D gene ambiguous. Germline CDR1 SGHRS, CDR2 YFSETQ. Trimming cost V 4 bases and J 5 bases, with 12 bases left between them. CDR3 length: 14 residues. This CDR3 is CASSNPGENEKLFF. The CDR3 region has the DNA TGCGCCAGCAGCAACCCCGGGGAAAATGAAAAACTGTTTTTT.

The chain is built from TRBV9 and TRBJ2-7; the D gene is possibly TRBD2 (6 bases). Germline values: CDR1 SGDLS, CDR2 YYNGEE. This CDR3 region has 17 residues. The V end lost 4 bases, the J end lost 3 bases, and 23 bases lay between the germline ends. Here the CDR3 reads CASSPQYPRGGNYEQYF. The CDR3, as DNA: TGTGCCAGCAGCCCTCAGTATCCAAGGGGAGGAAACTACGAGCAGTACTTC.

CDR3 bases: TGTGCCAGCAGCTTAGTGCTGTCACCCCTCCACTTT. This sequence encodes CASSLVLSPLHF. J is TRBJ1-6 and V is TRBV7-9; D is unresolved. The CDR3 totals 12 residues. Trimming took 1 base from V and 10 from J, leaving 5 bases between them. Germline CDR1 is SEHNR and CDR2 is FQNEAQ (reference sequence). Variable domain in full (rest from reference TRBV7-9 and TRBJ1-6): DTGVSQNPRHKITKRGQNVTFRCDPISEHNRLYWYRQTLGQGPEFLTYFQNEAQLEKSRLLSDRFSAERPKGSFSTLEIQRTEQGDSAMYLCASSLVLSPLHFGNGTRLTVT.

This clone appeared a few times. The V call is TRBV7-9, the J call TRBJ2-7; D is perhaps TRBD1 (5 bases). V gave up 2 bases and J gave up 5 bases, with 13 bases separating them. The V gene's germline CDR1 is SEHNR and CDR2 FQNEAQ (reference sequence). This CDR3 has 14 residues. The CDR3 sequence is CASSLPTRQNEQYF. CDR3 bases: TGTGCCAGCAGCTTACCGACACGACAGAACGAGCAGTACTTC.

This clone was seen only a few times. This chain uses TRBV7-9 with TRBJ2-3, with 10 positions matching TRBD2. V shed 5 bases, J shed 3 bases, and the junction held 11 bases outside the gene matches. CDR3 length: 17 amino acids. The germline V gene has CDR1 SEHNR and CDR2 FQNEAQ (reference sequence). The CDR3 nucleotides read TGTGCCAGCAGCCTGCGGGGACTAGCGTACCTGACAGATACGCAGTATTTT. Encoded protein: CASSLRGLAYLTDTQYF.

This clone showed up just a few times. This chain connects TRBV7-6 to TRBJ2-1, with 8 bases aligning to TRBD2. The germline gives CDR1 SGHVS, CDR2 FNYEAQ. This CDR3 has 15 residues. The trim removed 5 bases at V and 8 bases at J, leaving 11 bases unmatched. The CDR3 DNA sequence: TGTGCCAGCAGCCCCCGGAGCGGGAGCTTCTATGAGCAGTTCTTC. Its translation: CASSPRSGSFYEQFF.

The V gene is TRBV19, the J gene TRBJ2-7; D unresolved. The V end lost 3 bases, the J end lost 0 bases, and 6 bases lay between the germline ends. Germline values: CDR1 LNHDA, CDR2 SQIVND (reference sequence). This CDR3 has 13 amino acids. CDR3 nucleotide sequence: TGTGCCAGTAGTATTGAGCTCTCCTACGAGCAGTACTTC. Protein sequence: CASSIELSYEQYF. The whole variable domain, filled in from reference TRBV19 and TRBJ2-7, reads DGGITQSPKYLFRKEGQNVTLSCEQNLNHDAMYWYRQDPGQGLRLIYYSQIVNDFQKGDIAEGYSVSREKKESFPLTVTSAQKNPTAFYLCASSIELSYEQYFGPGTRLTVT.

The rearrangement joins TRBV5-1 to TRBJ2-1; TRBD2 matches at 10 bases. The CDR3 is 16 residues long. Trimming removed 4 bases from V and 10 bases from J; junction bases left unmatched: 14. Germline lookup yields CDR1 SGHRS and CDR2 YFSETQ. The CDR3 DNA is TGCGCCAGCAGCCTCCAAGCGGGGGGGTCCACGGGAGAGCAGTTCTTC. This gives the protein CASSLQAGGSTGEQFF. Filled out from reference TRBV5-1 and TRBJ2-1, the complete variable domain reads KAGVTQTPRYLIKTRGQQVTLSCSPISGHRSVSWYQQTPGQGLQFLFEYFSETQRNKGNFPGRFSGRQFSNSRSEMNVSTLELGDSALYLCASSLQAGGSTGEQFFGPGTRLTVL.

This clone has just a few counts. The chain uses TRBV10-3 and TRBJ1-1; no clear D gene. The germline gives CDR1 ENHRY, CDR2 SYGVKD. This CDR3 comprises 14 residues. The ends were cut back, 1 base at V and 1 base at J, with 7 bases in the middle. The CDR3 DNA follows: TGTGCCATCAGTGAGTACGGAGAGAACACTGAAGCTTTCTTT. Amino acids: CAISEYGENTEAFF.